The clone carrying this T cell receptor (beta chain) came up a few times. Its antigen is not identified. In the PCR, 60 Vbeta and 13 Jbeta primers were used. TCRdb's table, derived via immunoSEQ multiplex PCR, lists solely in-frame clones and lacks some. The sample lists roughly 280,000 clones, under 80% occurring once. The sample belongs to a study of cytomegalovirus exposure and HLA in healthy donors. Notes on the study in general: Sequencing likely caused a cluster of highly shared sequence variants.

Trimming took 8 bases from V and 2 from J, leaving 12 bases between them. CDR1 is MNHEY and CDR2 is SVGAGI in the germline V gene. CDR3 size: 13 residues. The study sampled nominally healthy donors, though unrecorded immune exposures were likely. Source material: PBMCs. The chain links TRBV6-5 to TRBJ1-2, with unresolved D. This TCR was sampled from a female donor in good health and CMV-seronegative. For the CDR3, the DNA is TGTGCCAGCGGATTCCGGGGAAACTATGGCTACACCTTC. Residues: CASGFRGNYGYTF.